This entry is about one T cell receptor beta chain. Its specificity is unknown. This record comes from a study of cytomegalovirus exposure and HLA in healthy donors. Both 60 Vbeta primers and 13 Jbeta primers went into the PCR. Sequencing used immunoSEQ multiplex PCR; TCRdb keeps in-frame clones, though not all of them. Of under 200,000 clones in the sample, 75% to 85% are singletons; the top ten hold roughly 7.3%. Study-wide results and limits: Equally common other TCR beta chains were less clonally expanded than HLA-associated ones, a later analysis found. As a later analysis revealed, the rate of TCR association differed by HLA locus, with DRB1 most and HLA-C fewest.

The V gene's germline CDR1 is LNHDA and CDR2 SQIVND (reference sequence). The V and J ends lost 6 bases and 2 bases respectively, with 9 bases between them. This CDR3 has 13 residues. The specimen sequenced was PBMCs. The J gene is TRBJ2-3, the V gene TRBV19, with D perhaps TRBD2 (5 bases). This clonotype was obtained from a male donor in good health and CMV-seropositive. The CDR3 spells CASSGVSTDTQYF. The DNA for the CDR3 is TGTGCCAGTAGCGGGGTTTCCACAGATACGCAGTATTTT.